This T cell receptor (beta chain) was sequenced during a study of T cell repertoires in cytomegalovirus infection (dated by TCRdb to about 2019). Broadly, across the study: The HLA type of each donor mattered for the analysis, because public TCR beta signatures pointed to carriage of CMV infection along with the matching HLA type. General study outcomes and caveats: The ex vivo response was dominated by HLA-C-restricted CMV-specific TCR beta clonotypes, which also provided the single most frequent clonotype in two of eight donors. Carriers of CMV infection plus the relevant HLA type were discriminated by the cumulative frequency of public TCR beta family members in the study cohort and in an independent roughly 400-donor cohort.

This clonotype appeared a few times. Its cognate antigen has yet to be identified. No base quality information exists; no much larger clone differs at one position. V is shortened by 1 base, J by 4 bases, and the region joining them spans 12 bases. From its cysteine to its phenylalanine, the CDR3 spans 15 amino acids. Kept here is only the CDR3 DNA, which spans 45 bases and is read in frame from base 1. CDR1 is given as MGHRA and CDR2 as YSYEKL, both from the germline V gene. Sequencing used an Illumina HiSeq 1500. Through fastp at Q25 and MiXCR, TCRdb rebuilt clones from the public reads, retaining in-frame beta chains. Every entry covers one CDR3 protein and lists the most common genes and DNA from its rows. The sample yields approximately 200,000 distinct CDR3 sequences; approximately 28% were counted once. The leading ten clones occupy around 29% of the sample.

The receptor was derived from a human donor in good health (CMV status not recorded). Some clones in this sample may be carry-over from other donors' samples. Material for sequencing was PBMCs. This chain joins TRBV4-1 to TRBJ2-3, with the D gene not confidently named. CDR3 loop: CASSQATLGADTQYF. The nucleotide sequence reads as follows: TGCGCCAGCAGCCAAGCGACCCTAGGCGCAGATACGCAGTATTTT.